This TCR beta chain was identified during a study of blood T cell repertoires in COVID-19. Study-wide context: The study drew acute and convalescent COVID-19 samples from the United States, Italy and Spain.

The CDR3 has 15 residues. Trimming took 3 bases from V and 0 from J, leaving 9 bases between them. Germline CDR1 and CDR2: SGHTA and FQGNSA. Source study methods: Reference gene primer amplification gave nucleated cell count estimates. The repertoire was sequenced with immunoSEQ multiplex PCR; TCRdb's copy has only in-frame clones and lacks some. The DNA was the basis for D and trimming; V, J and clone size are from that table. The data contain 80,000 to 95,000 clones, around 85% of them seen just once; the ten biggest clones take up around 12%. The receptor's source is a human donor in a cohort sampled during active COVID-19. Sequencing input: peripheral blood. The J gene is TRBJ2-4, the V gene TRBV7-2, with TRBD2 as a possible D gene (6 bases). The CDR3 DNA reads as TGTGCCAGCAGCTTGGGGGGTCTAGCCAAAAACATTCAGTACTTC. Residues: CASSLGGLAKNIQYF.